This TCR beta chain is drawn from a study of identical twins. Study observations and caveats: The study reached conclusions through statistical analysis that was cross-sectional, not following the same donors. Out-of-frame alpha sequences shared by twins were enriched for low generation probability. Model-predicted out-of-frame TCR alpha sharing fell below observed values in monozygotic twins.

This clonotype has ten or more counts. The antigen remains undetermined. Template switching added a universal primer binding site, and final cDNA carried unique molecular identifiers. Via MiXCR, TCRdb re-called the 5' RACE reads, giving one row per CDR3 protein. The profile shows 450,000 or so distinct CDR3 sequences, 18% of them singletons. The TCR was taken from a man aged 45 to 65 in good health. The material sequenced was naive T cells sorted from blood.

CDR3 region: CASSLVGGGYEQYF. DNA for the CDR3: TGTGCCAGCAGCTTAGTTGGAGGGGGTTACGAGCAGTACTTC. The chain joins TRBV7-2 to TRBJ2-7; perhaps D is TRBD1 or TRBD2 (6 bases each). CDR3 size: 14 residues. CDR1 is SGHTA and CDR2 is FQGNSA in the germline V gene. The V and J ends lost 1 base and 4 bases respectively, with 11 bases between them. The entire variable domain, with the rest obtained from reference TRBV7-2 and TRBJ2-7, is as follows: GAGVSQSPSNKVTEKGKDVELRCDPISGHTALYWYRQSLGQGLEFLIYFQGNSAPDKSGLPSDRFSAERTGGSVSTLTIQRTQQEDSAVYLCASSLVGGGYEQYFGPGTRLTVT.